Described below is a single T cell receptor beta chain sequence and its context. This record belongs to a study of T cell responses to AZD1222 COVID-19 vaccine. The data were produced by immunoSEQ multiplex PCR, yet TCRdb's version contains in-frame clones alone and is incomplete. The top ten clones hold approximately 12% of a sample with about 120,000 clones, around 87% of them seen once. With 6 bases clipped from V and 1 base from J, the junction kept 4 bases outside the gene matches. The CDR3 is 16 residues long. The germline V gene encodes CDR1 LGHDT and CDR2 YNNKEL (reference sequence). The sequence derives from an adult in good health. The sample was peripheral blood, taken on day 0 of AZD1222 vaccination. The chain couples TRBV3-1 (or the pseudogene TRBV3-2) to TRBJ2-1, with 12 bases fitting TRBD2. CDR3 sequence: CASSIGLAGSYNEQFF. The DNA of the CDR3 is TGTGCCAGCAGTATCGGACTAGCGGGATCCTACAATGAGCAGTTCTTC.